These T cell receptor beta chains were read from a single sample in a study of shared clonotypes between healthy human individuals. Using immunoSEQ multiplex PCR, the repertoire was profiled, and TCRdb retains in-frame clones only, with some absent. The table includes approximately 710,000 clones, 90% detected once. The sequenced sample consisted of memory CD8+ T cells from PBMCs. All receptors come from a man in his late teens or twenties in good health. Some clones in this sample may be carry-over from other donors' samples. The CDR3 runs from the conserved cysteine through the conserved F or W. The D gene is left open where the match is weak. Clone size is stated in some rows and not others, as once, few, many or a class when expanded.

CDR3 protein	CDR3 DNA	J gene	clone size	V gene	D gene
CASSEKWLSGQYF	TGCGCCAGCAGTGAGAAGTGGTTAAGTGGGCAGTACTTC	TRBJ2-7	once	TRBV10-2	-
CASSFFPSGPYEQYF	TGTGCCAGCAGTTTCTTTCCTAGCGGACCCTACGAGCAGTACTTC	TRBJ2-7	-	TRBV27	TRBD2
CASRPQGAIEQFF	TGTGCCAGCAGACCACAGGGGGCTATTGAGCAGTTCTTC	TRBJ2-1	-	TRBV28	TRBD1
CAINANDRGDQETQYF	TGTGCCATCAATGCCAATGACAGGGGGGACCAAGAGACCCAGTACTTC	TRBJ2-5	-	TRBV10-3	TRBD1
CASSPPRVGRGRGEQYF	TGCGCCAGCAGCCCCCCTAGGGTGGGCAGGGGGCGAGGCGAGCAGTACTTC	TRBJ2-7	-	TRBV5-1	TRBD1
CATSPRGAGTYEQYF	TGTGCCACCAGCCCCCGGGGAGCGGGGACCTACGAGCAGTACTTC	TRBJ2-7	-	TRBV15	TRBD2
CASSGPGTGGSYGYTF	TGTGCCAGCAGCGGGCCCGGGACAGGGGGCTCCTATGGCTACACCTTC	TRBJ1-2	-	TRBV9	TRBD1
CASSADGYSTDTQYF	TGTGCCAGCAGCGCAGACGGGTACAGCACAGATACGCAGTATTTT	TRBJ2-3	-	TRBV7-3	-
CASSQRGQSYEQYF	TGTGCCAGCAGTCAACGGGGGCAATCCTACGAGCAGTACTTC	TRBJ2-7	-	TRBV6-1	-
CASSFDAGRSRETQYF	TGTGCCAGCAGCTTCGATGCGGGAAGGAGTAGAGAGACCCAGTACTTC	TRBJ2-5	-	TRBV7-9	-
CAAGFWGNSYEQYF	TGTGCCGCCGGTTTTTGGGGAAACTCCTACGAGCAGTACTTC	TRBJ2-7	-	TRBV28	-
CASSFGATGGEAFF	TGTGCCAGCAGTTTCGGGGCTACAGGGGGAGAAGCTTTCTTT	TRBJ1-1	few	TRBV28	TRBD1
CASSSRDRLSSGANVLTF	TGTGCCAGCAGCTCCCGGGACAGGCTGAGCTCTGGGGCCAACGTCCTGACTTTC	TRBJ2-6	-	TRBV7-2	TRBD1
CASSYLGTQGILQETQYF	TGTGCCAGCTCGTACTTGGGTACACAGGGGATTTTACAAGAGACCCAGTACTTC	TRBJ2-5	-	TRBV2	TRBD1
CASSYGRTGGNEQFF	TGTGCCAGCAGTTACGGGAGGACAGGGGGAAATGAGCAGTTCTTC	TRBJ2-1	-	TRBV6-5	TRBD1
CASSRLAGNNEQFF	TGTGCCAGCAGCAGACTAGCGGGGAACAATGAGCAGTTCTTC	TRBJ2-1	-	TRBV7-8	TRBD2
CASSLAPNYEQYF	TGTGCCAGCAGCTTAGCGCCCAACTACGAGCAGTACTTC	TRBJ2-7	-	TRBV7-2	-
CATSSDSGGPGELFF	TGTGCCACCAGCAGTGATAGCGGGGGCCCCGGGGAGCTGTTTTTT	TRBJ2-2	-	TRBV15	TRBD2
CASKGQGSYEQYF	TGTGCCAGCAAGGGACAGGGATCCTACGAGCAGTACTTC	TRBJ2-7	-	TRBV6-5	TRBD1
CASSPNGHEQYF	TGTGCCAGCAGTCCAAACGGCCACGAGCAGTACTTC	TRBJ2-7	-	TRBV6-1	-
CASSLSGNEQFF	TGTGCCAGCAGTTTATCGGGGAATGAGCAGTTCTTC	TRBJ2-1	once	TRBV27	-
CASSIGGKEQFF	TGTGCCAGTAGTATCGGGGGAAAAGAGCAGTTCTTC	TRBJ2-1	-	TRBV19	-
CASSLYRDREYNEQFF	TGTGCCAGCAGTCTTTACCGGGACAGGGAATACAATGAGCAGTTCTTC	TRBJ2-1	-	TRBV14	TRBD1